Listed below are T cell receptor beta chains from one sample, sequenced in a study of blood T cell repertoires in COVID-19. Clones were sequenced by immunoSEQ multiplex PCR, and TCRdb holds only the in-frame ones, with some missing. The data show roughly 250,000 clones, approximately 90% seen once. The sequenced sample consisted of peripheral blood. The receptors shown here come from a man between 60 and 75 years old who had recovered from COVID-19. CDR3s include the opening cysteine and the closing phenylalanine or tryptophan. The D gene is left open where the match is weak. A clone size is listed for some rows: how often the clone was seen (once, few, many), or a class if it is expanded.

TRBJ2-3 TRBV6-4 . TRBD2 CASSPAGGGTDTQYF TGTGCCAGCAGTCCGGCGGGGGGTGGGACAGATACGCAGTATTTT
TRBJ2-3 TRBV14 . TRBD2 CASSQGRGFNTDTQYF TGTGCCAGCAGCCAAGGGCGGGGGTTCAACACAGATACGCAGTATTTT
TRBJ2-7 TRBV19 . . CASSIEAGPYEQYF TGTGCCAGTAGTATAGAGGCGGGCCCCTACGAGCAGTACTTC
TRBJ2-7 TRBV12-2 . . CASRCPGQGSYEQYF TGTGCAAGTCGCTGTCCGGGACAGGGTTCCTACGAGCAGTACTTC
TRBJ1-2 TRBV30 . TRBD1 CAWSTGGGYGYTF TGTGCCTGGTCGACAGGGGGCGGCTATGGCTACACCTTC
TRBJ1-2 TRBV5-4 . TRBD1 CASSRDRGRGGYTF TGTGCCAGCAGCCGAGACAGGGGGCGAGGAGGCTACACCTTC
TRBJ2-1 TRBV6-5 few TRBD2 CASGRGGSWNEQFF TGTGCCAGCGGACGGGGGGGATCGTGGAATGAGCAGTTCTTC
TRBJ2-3 TRBV6-1 . TRBD1 CASSEETGRAVITDTQYF TGTGCCAGCAGTGAAGAGACAGGGAGAGCGGTAATAACAGATACGCAGTATTTT
TRBJ1-5 TRBV29-1 . . CSVQQGSNSNQPQHF TGCAGCGTTCAACAGGGTTCTAATAGCAATCAGCCCCAGCATTTT
TRBJ1-5 TRBV2 few . CASSGDINQPQHF TGTGCCAGCAGTGGGGACATCAATCAGCCCCAGCATTTT
TRBJ2-5 TRBV27 . . CASRLRSDLGGSAQYF TGTGCCAGCAGACTCCGTTCGGACCTGGGGGGTTCGGCCCAGTACTTC
TRBJ1-1 TRBV2 . TRBD1 CASSVQGASNTEAFF TGTGCCAGCAGTGTGCAGGGGGCATCGAACACTGAAGCTTTCTTT
TRBJ1-2 TRBV6-5 . TRBD1 CASSTKDRVIWGYTF TGTGCCAGCAGTACTAAGGACAGGGTGATATGGGGCTACACCTTC
TRBJ1-5 TRBV5-4 few . CASSPLVRVPQHF TGTGCCAGCAGCCCTCTCGTCCGGGTGCCCCAGCATTTT
TRBJ1-2 TRBV18 . . CASSPTNLYGYTF TGTGCCAGCTCACCGACAAACCTCTATGGCTACACCTTC
TRBJ2-3 TRBV5-8 . . CAINLGKDFTDTQYF TGTGCCATCAACCTTGGGAAGGACTTCACAGATACGCAGTATTTT
TRBJ1-1 TRBV9 . . CASSAERFMNTEAFF TGTGCCAGCAGCGCCGAGAGGTTCATGAACACTGAAGCTTTCTTT
TRBJ2-3 TRBV5-1 . TRBD1 CASSPSPRQGRTDTQYF TGCGCCAGCAGCCCCTCCCCCCGACAGGGACGCACAGATACGCAGTATTTT
TRBJ1-1 TRBV19 . TRBD1 CASRGLDRGRNTEAFF TGTGCCAGTCGGGGATTGGACAGGGGCCGGAACACTGAAGCTTTCTTT
TRBJ2-1 TRBV7-9 . TRBD2 CASSFRTSGLNNEQFF TGTGCCAGCAGCTTTCGGACTAGCGGGCTAAACAATGAGCAGTTCTTC
TRBJ1-6 TRBV9 . . CASSVYHEGSPLHF TGTGCCAGCAGCGTATACCACGAGGGTTCACCCCTCCACTTT
TRBJ2-4 TRBV7-9 . TRBD1 CASSFAGTGRAKNIQYF TGTGCCAGCAGCTTCGCAGGGACAGGCCGCGCCAAAAACATTCAGTACTTC
TRBJ1-2 TRBV2 . . CASSEFFGSTNYGYTF .
TRBJ2-2 TRBV2 . TRBD2 CASSAPSGGVGGELFF TGTGCCAGCAGTGCCCCAAGCGGGGGAGTAGGCGGGGAGCTGTTTTTT
TRBJ2-2 TRBV3-1/TRBV3-2 . TRBD1 CASSRGQGGTGELFF TGTGCCAGCAGCCGAGGACAGGGCGGGACCGGGGAGCTGTTTTTT
TRBJ2-1 TRBV18 . . CASSPDLSGVGAEQFF TGTGCCAGCTCACCAGATTTGTCCGGGGTTGGCGCCGAGCAGTTCTTC
TRBJ2-1 TRBV4-1 . . CASSLSGHFSYNEQFF TGCGCCAGCAGCCTCAGCGGGCACTTCTCCTACAATGAGCAGTTCTTC
TRBJ1-2 TRBV2 . TRBD1 CASSQGALNYGYTF TGTGCCAGCAGTCAGGGGGCGCTGAACTATGGCTACACCTTC
TRBJ2-3 TRBV5-4 once . CASSFLAPSTDTQYF TGTGCCAGCAGCTTTCTAGCCCCTAGCACAGATACGCAGTATTTT
TRBJ2-7 TRBV11-2 once . CASSPRQYEQYF TGTGCCAGCAGCCCCCGACAGTACGAGCAGTACTTC
TRBJ1-3 TRBV7-2 once TRBD1 CASSSGQVQSGNTIYF TGTGCCAGCAGCTCCGGACAGGTCCAATCTGGAAACACCATATATTTT
TRBJ2-7 TRBV20-1 . . CSAVTDYEQYF TGCAGTGCTGTTACAGACTACGAGCAGTACTTC
TRBJ2-2 TRBV7-9 . . CASSLQGNPGELFF TGTGCCAGCAGCTTACAGGGAAATCCCGGGGAGCTGTTTTTT
TRBJ2-1 TRBV2 . TRBD2 CASRSGTSSYNEQFF TGTGCCAGCAGGTCCGGGACTAGCTCCTACAATGAGCAGTTCTTC
TRBJ1-2 TRBV27 . . CASSARGGNYGYTF TGTGCCAGCAGTGCTAGGGGGGGGAACTATGGCTACACCTTC
TRBJ2-7 TRBV6-5 . . CASSYSKGNEQYF TGTGCCAGCAGTTACTCGAAGGGGAACGAGCAGTACTTC
TRBJ2-7 TRBV4-1 . TRBD2 CASSPPVSGGYEQYF TGCGCCAGCAGCCCCCCGGTTAGCGGGGGGTACGAGCAGTACTTC
TRBJ1-1 TRBV7-9 once . CASKSQDRLNTEAFF TGTGCCAGCAAATCACAAGACAGGCTGAACACTGAAGCTTTCTTT
TRBJ1-1 TRBV19 . TRBD1 CASKDRKDRQAFF TGTGCCAGTAAGGACAGGAAGGACAGGCAGGCTTTCTTT
TRBJ2-1 TRBV9 . . CASSVLGTSTYNEQFF TGTGCCAGCAGCGTCCTAGGCACTAGCACCTACAATGAGCAGTTCTTC
TRBJ1-4 TRBV9 . TRBD1 CASTQWTGFYEKLFF TGTGCCAGCACCCAATGGACAGGGTTTTATGAAAAACTGTTTTTT
TRBJ2-7 TRBV28 . . CASSLRSSYEQYF TGTGCCAGCAGTTTACGGAGCTCCTACGAGCAGTACTTC
TRBJ2-2 TRBV27 . . CASRDRNTGELFF TGTGCCAGCAGGGACAGGAACACCGGGGAGCTGTTTTTT
TRBJ2-1 TRBV12-3/TRBV12-4 . . CASSSGQYNEQFF TGTGCCAGCAGTTCTGGACAGTACAATGAGCAGTTCTTC